The following is a TCR beta chain sequence with its context. V was cut by 2 bases and J by 13 bases, with 9 bases left in between. Germline V gives CDR1 SEHNR, CDR2 FQNEAQ (reference sequence). CDR3 length: 12 residues. The data were taken from a study of CD8 T cells in Susac syndrome. Negative isolation yielded the CD8+ and CD4+ T cells, while FACS enriched the TEMRA cells. An amount of RNA that ranged from roughly 0.45 to 1 ug was reverse transcribed with random hexamers. Amplification of TCR beta CDR3 by immunoSEQ multiplex PCR spanned 54 Vbeta and 13 Jbeta. TCRdb passed the immunoSEQ multiplex PCR reads through MiXCR, listing each CDR3 protein once. Among fewer than 300,000 distinct CDR3 sequences listed, roughly 84% were seen once.

V is TRBV7-9 and J is TRBJ1-6; D gene ambiguous. This clonotype originated in a human donor with multiple sclerosis. Sequencing was carried out using CD8+ T cells from PBMCs. CDR3 residues: CASSLSSRPLHF. The CDR3 nucleotides read TGTGCCAGCAGCTTATCGAGTCGGCCCCTCCACTTT.